These 22 T cell receptor beta chains originate from one sample sequenced in a study of T cell responses to AZD1222 COVID-19 vaccine. The assay was immunoSEQ multiplex PCR, and TCRdb's table has in-frame clones only and misses some. The table shows approximately 160,000 clones, with 90% occurring only once. The specimen was peripheral blood, collected on day 0 of AZD1222 vaccination. The receptors derive from an adult in good health.

The table lists this clone with a count of one. J is TRBJ2-7 and V is TRBV14; the match to TRBD1 covers 8 bases. The CDR3 length is 14 residues. The V segment lost 7 bases and the J segment 3 bases; nucleotides outside the gene matches: 8. Germline values: CDR1 SGHDN, CDR2 FVKESK. The CDR3 nucleotides are TGTGCCAGCAACCGGGACAGGTTAGTCTACGAGCAGTACTTC. Protein sequence: CASNRDRLVYEQYF.

In its sample, this clone was seen once. The chain joins TRBV7-8 to TRBJ1-2; 9 nucleotides agree with TRBD1. J gave up 3 bases and V 5 bases, and 4 bases lay outside the gene matches. CDR3 length equals 14 residues. Germline V lookup: CDR1 SGHVS, CDR2 FQNEAQ. CDR3 amino acids: CASSHGQGYYGYTF. The DNA of the CDR3 is TGTGCCAGCAGCCACGGACAGGGGTACTATGGCTACACCTTC.

The V and J genes are TRBV5-1 and TRBJ2-7; D ambiguous. CDR1 and CDR2 (germline): SGHRS, YFSETQ. Trimming shortened V by 1 base and J by 3 bases, and 11 bases separated the two germline ends. The CDR3 runs 14 residues. The CDR3 here is CASSLTGQYYEQYF. The CDR3 nucleotides are TGCGCCAGCAGCTTGACGGGTCAGTACTACGAGCAGTACTTC. Based on the CDR3 plus reference TRBV5-1 and TRBJ2-7, the full variable domain is KAGVTQTPRYLIKTRGQQVTLSCSPISGHRSVSWYQQTPGQGLQFLFEYFSETQRNKGNFPGRFSGRQFSNSRSEMNVSTLELGDSALYLCASSLTGQYYEQYFGPGTRLTVT.

The gene calls are TRBV6-5 and TRBJ1-4; 9 nucleotides line up with TRBD1. Per germline, CDR1 MNHEY and CDR2 SVGAGI. J was trimmed by 11 bases and V by 0 bases; bases with no gene match: 7. The CDR3 runs to 15 residues. The CDR3 DNA sequence: TGTGCCAGCAGTTACTCCGGGACAGGGAACGGGAAACTGTTTTTT. Translating it yields CASSYSGTGNGKLFF.

V usage is TRBV12-3 or TRBV12-4 and J usage is TRBJ2-7; possibly TRBD1 for D (5 bases). This CDR3 contains 12 residues. The V end was cut by 3 bases, the J end by 6 bases, with 9 bases between. The CDR3 DNA reads as TGTGCCAGCAGTTTTAAGGGGCGCGAGCAGTACTTC. Translation: CASSFKGREQYF.

The V and J genes are TRBV7-2 and TRBJ2-3; D is uncertain. V was shortened by 5 bases and J by 3 bases, with 3 bases between the two germline ends. From germline, CDR1 is SGHTA and CDR2 FQGNSA. This CDR3 is built from 11 residues. Written as DNA, the CDR3 is TGTGCCAGCAGCCCGACAGATACGCAGTATTTT. Amino acid sequence: CASSPTDTQYF.

The chain uses TRBV28 and TRBJ2-3; tentatively, D is TRBD1 or TRBD2 (5 bases each). Germline V gives CDR1 MDHEN, CDR2 SYDVKM. CDR3 length: 17 residues. The V and J ends lost 6 bases and 1 base respectively, with 20 bases between them. CDR3 region: CASRPSGRQPGTDTQYF. The CDR3 DNA reads TGTGCCAGCAGGCCCTCGGGACGACAGCCAGGCACAGATACGCAGTATTTT.

In DNA, the CDR3 is TGTGCCAGCAGCTTGTCCCCGACAGGGTCACAGCCCCAGCATTTT. Its protein is CASSLSPTGSQPQHF. The chain combines TRBV5-8 with TRBJ1-5; TRBD1 agrees at 7 bases. The germline CDR1 and CDR2 sequences are SGHTS and YDEGEE. The CDR3 is made up of 15 amino acids. The ends lost 1 base at V and 7 bases at J; junction bases unmatched: 8.

The count of this clone is one. The chain combines TRBV6-5 with TRBJ1-1; a weak D match, TRBD1 (6 bases). Trimming shortened V by 6 bases and J by 4 bases, and 15 bases separated the two germline ends. CDR1 and CDR2 from the germline V gene are MNHEY and SVGAGI. The CDR3 is 14 amino acids. As DNA, the CDR3 is TGTGCCAGCAGGTTAACAGGGTTTAGCACTGAAGCTTTCTTT. Amino acid sequence: CASRLTGFSTEAFF.

The chain uses TRBV5-1 and TRBJ2-6; 8 bases are a match to TRBD1. With V trimmed by 7 bases and J by 0 bases, 3 bases remained unmatched. The CDR3 is made up of 15 amino acids. CDR1 and CDR2 (germline): SGHRS, YFSETQ. CDR3 DNA: TGCGCCAGCGGGACAGGCAACTCTGGGGCCAACGTCCTGACTTTC. Residues: CASGTGNSGANVLTF.

The genes are TRBV28 and TRBJ2-7; D possibly uses TRBD1 or TRBD2 (5 bases each). The CDR3 consists of 12 residues. CDR1 and CDR2 from the germline V gene are MDHEN and SYDVKM. Trimming removed 5 bases at V and 9 bases at J, with 14 bases between. The CDR3: CASSIGTEGQYF. The CDR3 nucleotides are TGTGCCAGCAGTATAGGGACCGAAGGGCAGTACTTC.

This clone is a singleton in its sample. In DNA, the CDR3 is TGTGCCAGCAGCTTAGGTTGGGACAGGGATTCACCCCTCCACTTT. It specifies CASSLGWDRDSPLHF. The genes are TRBV11-2 and TRBJ1-6; 9 nucleotides match TRBD1. CDR1 is SGHAT, CDR2 FQNNGV, per germline. Losses at the gene ends were 1 base for V and 8 bases for J; bases not matched to a gene: 3. There are 15 residues in the CDR3.

This clone was observed a single time. The CDR3 coding sequence is TGTGCCAGCAGTTTTTCCGGGAGCAGGAGTCAGCCCCAGCATTTT. Translated: CASSFSGSRSQPQHF. The V and J genes are TRBV27 and TRBJ1-5; D gene unclear. Germline CDR1 is MNHEY and CDR2 is SMNVEV (reference sequence). The CDR3 length is 15 residues. V was shortened by 3 bases and J by 6 bases, with 15 bases between the two germline ends.

The rearrangement joins TRBV6-5 to TRBJ1-6; D is possibly TRBD1 (5 bases). The germline V gene has CDR1 MNHEY and CDR2 SVGAGI. The CDR3 contains 15 residues. The V end was cut by 6 bases, the J end by 10 bases, with 19 bases between. CDR3 DNA sequence: TGTGCCAGCAGCCGCCTCCTAGTGGGGGAATCACCCCTCCACTTT. It encodes CASSRLLVGESPLHF.

The chain couples TRBV5-1 to TRBJ2-6; D is unresolved. In germline, CDR1 is SGHRS, CDR2 YFSETQ. V was trimmed by 0 bases and J by 1 base, leaving 14 bases between them. The CDR3 totals 18 residues. CDR3: CASSLGSKGFSGANVLTF. The CDR3 DNA reads TGCGCCAGCAGCTTGGGGTCTAAAGGGTTTTCTGGGGCCAACGTCCTGACTTTC.

V usage is TRBV5-8 and J usage is TRBJ1-4, with unresolved D. Germline V CDR1 and CDR2: SGHTS, YDEGEE. The CDR3 sequence is 16 residues long. V dropped 0 bases and J dropped 8 bases, with 17 bases sitting between them. The CDR3: CASSLGPAGVGEKLFF. The CDR3 DNA is TGTGCCAGCAGCTTGGGGCCAGCGGGTGTTGGGGAAAAACTGTTTTTT. Together with reference TRBV5-8 and TRBJ1-4, the CDR3 gives the full variable domain: EAGVTQSPTHLIKTRGQQATLRCSPISGHTSVYWYQQALGLGLQFLLWYDEGEERNRGNFPPRFSGRQFPNYSSELNVNALELEDSALYLCASSLGPAGVGEKLFFGSGTQLSVL.

J is TRBJ1-1 and V is TRBV28; D possibly corresponds to TRBD1 (5 bases). The CDR3 is 14 residues long. Deletions cut 3 bases from V and 2 bases from J, with 10 bases between. In germline, CDR1 is MDHEN, CDR2 SYDVKM. The CDR3 is CASSLIRANTEAFF. The CDR3 nucleotides read TGTGCCAGCAGTTTGATCAGGGCCAACACTGAAGCTTTCTTT.

CDR3 coding DNA: TGTGCCAGCAGAGTAGACGGACGGGGGGCCCCCATATATTTT. It specifies CASRVDGRGAPIYF. The chain employs TRBV2 and TRBJ1-3; possibly TRBD1 for D (6 bases). Germline V gene sequence: CDR1 SNHLY, CDR2 FYNNEI. V dropped 6 bases and J dropped 11 bases, with 20 bases sitting between them. This CDR3 contains 14 residues.

This clone was found once. The rearrangement joins TRBV6-1 to TRBJ2-1; D is possibly TRBD1 or TRBD2 (6 bases each). V lost 3 bases and J lost 7, with 13 bases in between. From germline, CDR1 is MNHNS and CDR2 SASEGT. The CDR3 sequence is 14 residues long. CDR3 sequence reads: CASSEGAGKNEQFF. CDR3 nucleotides: TGTGCCAGCAGTGAGGGGGCGGGGAAAAATGAGCAGTTCTTC.

The chain has TRBV7-2 and TRBJ1-3, with 7 bases fitting TRBD1. Germline lookup yields CDR1 SGHTA and CDR2 FQGNSA. The CDR3 consists of 17 residues. Germline trimming cut 5 bases from V and 2 bases from J; bases unmatched to any gene: 12. DNA of the CDR3: TGTGCCAGCAGCCGTTACGACACAGGGGTAGCTGGAAACACCATATATTTT. It is translated as CASSRYDTGVAGNTIYF.

This CDR3 reads CASSQAHQGYQPQHF. Written as DNA, the CDR3 is TGTGCCAGCAGCCAAGCCCACCAGGGCTATCAGCCCCAGCATTTT. V gene TRBV3-1 (or the pseudogene TRBV3-2) combines with J gene TRBJ1-5, with D possibly being TRBD1 (5 bases). The CDR3 contains 15 residues. Germline CDR1 is LGHDT and CDR2 is YNNKEL (reference sequence). V was pared by 1 base and J by 5 bases, with 12 bases between.

The chain employs TRBV28 and TRBJ1-5; D is perhaps TRBD1 (6 bases). The CDR3 has 14 amino acids. Trimming pared 3 bases from V and 7 bases from J, leaving 13 bases between. Germline lookup yields CDR1 MDHEN and CDR2 SYDVKM. CDR3 amino acids: CASSLLGAGQPQHF. The CDR3 DNA follows: TGTGCCAGCAGTTTGTTGGGGGCTGGACAGCCCCAGCATTTT.